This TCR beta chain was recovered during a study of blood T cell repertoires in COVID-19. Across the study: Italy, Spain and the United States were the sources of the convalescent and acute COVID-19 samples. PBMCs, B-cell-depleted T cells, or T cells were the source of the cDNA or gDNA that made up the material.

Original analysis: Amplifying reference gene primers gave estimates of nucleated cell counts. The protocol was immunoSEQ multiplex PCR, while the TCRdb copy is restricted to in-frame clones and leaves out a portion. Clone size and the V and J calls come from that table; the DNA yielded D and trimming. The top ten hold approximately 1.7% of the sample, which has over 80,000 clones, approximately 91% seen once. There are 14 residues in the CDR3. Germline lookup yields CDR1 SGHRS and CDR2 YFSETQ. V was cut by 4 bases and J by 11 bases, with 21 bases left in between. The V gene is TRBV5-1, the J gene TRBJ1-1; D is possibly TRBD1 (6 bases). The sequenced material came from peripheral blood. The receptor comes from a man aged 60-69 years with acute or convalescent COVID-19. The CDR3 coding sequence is TGCGCCAGCAGCCCCTACGGAACACAGGGAACGGCTTTCTTT. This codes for CASSPYGTQGTAFF.